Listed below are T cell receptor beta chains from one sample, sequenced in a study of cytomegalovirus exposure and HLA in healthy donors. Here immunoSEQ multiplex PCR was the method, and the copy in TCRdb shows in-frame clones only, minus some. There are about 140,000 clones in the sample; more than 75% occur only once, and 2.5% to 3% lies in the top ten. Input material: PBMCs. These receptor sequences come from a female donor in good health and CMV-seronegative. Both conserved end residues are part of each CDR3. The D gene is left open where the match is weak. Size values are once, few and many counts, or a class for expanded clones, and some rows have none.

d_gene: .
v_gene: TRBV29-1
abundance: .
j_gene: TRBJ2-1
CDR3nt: TGCAGCGTTGAGGGCAGGGCTACGAGTCGGGATGAGCAGTTCTTC
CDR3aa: CSVEGRATSRDEQFF

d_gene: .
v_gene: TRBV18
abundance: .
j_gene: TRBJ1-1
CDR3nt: TGTGCCAGCTCACTGATGGGGGCAGAGAACACTGAAGCTTTCTTT
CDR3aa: CASSLMGAENTEAFF

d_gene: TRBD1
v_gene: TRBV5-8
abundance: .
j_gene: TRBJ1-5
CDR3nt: TGTGCCAGCAGCGGGGGACAGGGAGGTTTGGAGCCCCAGCATTTT
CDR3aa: CASSGGQGGLEPQHF

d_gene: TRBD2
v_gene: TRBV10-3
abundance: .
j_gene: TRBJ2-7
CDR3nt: TGTGCCATCAGTGGGACTAGCGGGATGGCCTACGAGCAGTACTTC
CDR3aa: CAISGTSGMAYEQYF

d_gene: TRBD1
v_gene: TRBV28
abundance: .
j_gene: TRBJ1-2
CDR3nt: TGTGCCAGCAGTCCCCCGACAGGGACGGGTGGCTACACCTTC
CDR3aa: CASSPPTGTGGYTF

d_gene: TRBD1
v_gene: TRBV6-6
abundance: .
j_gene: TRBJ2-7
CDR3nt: TGTGCCAGCAGGAGGAGTGGGACAGGGGAAAACGAGCAGTACTTC
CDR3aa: CASRRSGTGENEQYF

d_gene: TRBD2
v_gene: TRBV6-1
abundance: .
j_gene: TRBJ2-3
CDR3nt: TGTGCCATCAGTGAGGGGACTAGCGGGGATTGGGGGACAGATACGCAGTATTTT
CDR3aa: CAISEGTSGDWGTDTQYF

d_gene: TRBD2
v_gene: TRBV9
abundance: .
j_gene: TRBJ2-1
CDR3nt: TGTGCCAGCAGCCGGGGTAGCGGGAGCGGCAATGAGCAGTTCTTC
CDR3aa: CASSRGSGSGNEQFF

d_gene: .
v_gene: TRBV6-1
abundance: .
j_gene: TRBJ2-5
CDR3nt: TGTGCCAGCGCATTGGGGACTCTACAGCAAGAGACCCAGTACTTC
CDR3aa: CASALGTLQQETQYF

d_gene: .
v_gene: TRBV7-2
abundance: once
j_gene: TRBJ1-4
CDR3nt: TGTGCCAGCAGCCCAACAGGGTCGCCCATAGTAGGTGAAAAACTGTTTTTT
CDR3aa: CASSPTGSPIVGEKLFF

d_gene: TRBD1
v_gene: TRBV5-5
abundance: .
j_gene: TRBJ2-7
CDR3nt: TGTGCCAGCAGCTTGGCACCGGGACAGTCTACCTACGAGCAGTACTTC
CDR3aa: CASSLAPGQSTYEQYF

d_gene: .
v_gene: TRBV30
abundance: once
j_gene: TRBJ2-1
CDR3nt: TGTGCCTGGGGGTCGGGACTTAACAATGAGCAGTTCTTC
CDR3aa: CAWGSGLNNEQFF

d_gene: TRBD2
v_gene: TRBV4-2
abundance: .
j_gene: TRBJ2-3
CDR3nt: TGTGCCAGCAGCCGCGGGGGTAACGGGGGGAGGGGCACAGATACGCAGTATTTT
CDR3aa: CASSRGGNGGRGTDTQYF

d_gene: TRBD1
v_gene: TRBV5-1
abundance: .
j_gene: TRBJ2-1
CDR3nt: TGCGCCAGCAGCTTCCCGACAGGGGTTTCGGTAGGGTACAATGAGCAGTTCTTC
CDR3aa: CASSFPTGVSVGYNEQFF

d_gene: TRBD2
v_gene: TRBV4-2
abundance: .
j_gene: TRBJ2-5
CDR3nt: TGTGCCAGCAGCCAAGGAAATACTAGGGGAGCGGGAGGTACCTTAGAGACCCAGTACTTC
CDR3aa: CASSQGNTRGAGGTLETQYF

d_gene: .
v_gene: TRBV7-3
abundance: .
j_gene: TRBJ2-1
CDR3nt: TGTGCCAGCAGCTTGGACAGTTCATACAATGAGCAGTTCTTC
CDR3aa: CASSLDSSYNEQFF

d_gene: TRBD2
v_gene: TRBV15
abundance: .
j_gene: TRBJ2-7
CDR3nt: TGTGCCACCAGCAGAGATCCTCTTAGCGGGAGGCCCGGCCGCCCTCCCTACGAGCAGTACTTC
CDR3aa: CATSRDPLSGRPGRPPYEQYF

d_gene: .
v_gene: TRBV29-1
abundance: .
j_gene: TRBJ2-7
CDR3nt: TGCAGCGTTGAAGGGCAGGGTGAAAGGTCCTACGAGCAGTACTTC
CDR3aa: CSVEGQGERSYEQYF

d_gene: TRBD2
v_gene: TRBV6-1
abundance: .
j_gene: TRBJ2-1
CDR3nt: TGTGCCAGCAGTGGGGGACTAGCGGGATCGACCTACAATGAGCAGTTCTTC
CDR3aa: CASSGGLAGSTYNEQFF

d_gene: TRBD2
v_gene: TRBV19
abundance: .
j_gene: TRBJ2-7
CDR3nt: TGTGCCAGTTCCACTAGGACTAGCGGGTACCGGAGAGACTACGAGCAGTACTTC
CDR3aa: CASSTRTSGYRRDYEQYF

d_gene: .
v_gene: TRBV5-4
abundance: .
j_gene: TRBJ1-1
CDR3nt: TGTGCCAGCAGCTTGCCGGTGAGCACTGAAGCTTTCTTT
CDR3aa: CASSLPVSTEAFF

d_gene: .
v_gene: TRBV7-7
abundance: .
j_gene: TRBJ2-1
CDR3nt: TGTGCCAGCAGCCCCTCGGGGAGAGCGGAGCAGTTCTTC
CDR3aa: CASSPSGRAEQFF

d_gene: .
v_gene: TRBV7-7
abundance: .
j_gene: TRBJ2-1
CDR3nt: TGTGCTAGCAGCTTTCGGAGGGTCACTGAGCAGTTCTTC
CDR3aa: CASSFRRVTEQFF

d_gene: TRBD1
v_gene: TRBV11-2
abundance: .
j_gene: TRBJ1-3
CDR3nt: TGTGCCAGCAGCTCGGACAGGGGAGCTGGAAACACCATATATTTT
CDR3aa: CASSSDRGAGNTIYF

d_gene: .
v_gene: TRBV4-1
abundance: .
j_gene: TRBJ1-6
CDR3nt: TGCGCCAGCAGCCAACCCCTGGCAGGGTTTGATTCACCCCTCCACTTT
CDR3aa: CASSQPLAGFDSPLHF

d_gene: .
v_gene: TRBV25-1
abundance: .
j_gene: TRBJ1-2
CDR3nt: TGTGCCACCAATAGCGGCAAAGGTACAGGACTAGCTAACTATGGCTACACCTTC
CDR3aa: CATNSGKGTGLANYGYTF

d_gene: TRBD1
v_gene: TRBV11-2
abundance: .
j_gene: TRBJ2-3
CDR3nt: TGTGCCAGCAGCTTAAGGGGACAGTCCACAGATACGCAGTATTTT
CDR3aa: CASSLRGQSTDTQYF

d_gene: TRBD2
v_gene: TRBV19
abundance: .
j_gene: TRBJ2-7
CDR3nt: TGTGCCAGTAAGCCGGGACTAGCGTACTCCGAGCAGTACTTC
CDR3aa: CASKPGLAYSEQYF

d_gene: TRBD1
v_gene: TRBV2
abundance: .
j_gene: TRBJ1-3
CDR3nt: TGTGCCAGCAGTCAGGGGCAGGGGACAGGGAGTGGAAACACCATATATTTT
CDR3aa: CASSQGQGTGSGNTIYF

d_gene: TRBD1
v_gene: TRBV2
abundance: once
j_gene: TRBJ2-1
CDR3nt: TGTGCCAGCAGGAGGACAGGGTCCAATGAGCAGTTCTTC
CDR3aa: CASRRTGSNEQFF

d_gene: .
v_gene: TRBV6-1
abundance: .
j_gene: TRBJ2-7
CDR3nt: TGTGCCAGCAGTGAAGGCGCCTACGAGCAGTACTTC
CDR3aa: CASSEGAYEQYF

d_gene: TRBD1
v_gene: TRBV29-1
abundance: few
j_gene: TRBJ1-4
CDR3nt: TGCAGCGTTGGTGACAGGGTCCGGGAAAAACTGTTTTTT
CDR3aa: CSVGDRVREKLFF

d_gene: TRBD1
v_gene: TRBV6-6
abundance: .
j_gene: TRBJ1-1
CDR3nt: TGTGCCAGCAGTTACGGGACAGGGGGCTTTACTGAAGCTTTCTTT
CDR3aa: CASSYGTGGFTEAFF

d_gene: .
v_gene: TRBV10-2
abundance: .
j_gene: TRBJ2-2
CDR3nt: TGCGCCAGCAAACTTCCGAACACCGGGGAGCTGTTTTTT
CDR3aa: CASKLPNTGELFF

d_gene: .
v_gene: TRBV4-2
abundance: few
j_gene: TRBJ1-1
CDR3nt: TGTGCCAGCAGCCAAGACAACAGAATCAACACTGAAGCTTTCTTT
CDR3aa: CASSQDNRINTEAFF

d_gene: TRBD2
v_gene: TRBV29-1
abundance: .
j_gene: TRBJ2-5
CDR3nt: TGCAGCGTTGTTCCGGGACTACTAGGAGAGACCCAGTACTTC
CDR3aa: CSVVPGLLGETQYF

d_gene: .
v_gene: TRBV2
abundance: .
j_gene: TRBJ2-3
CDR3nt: TGTGCCAGCAGTGAACCGGGTTCTTACACAGATACGCAGTATTTT
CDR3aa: CASSEPGSYTDTQYF

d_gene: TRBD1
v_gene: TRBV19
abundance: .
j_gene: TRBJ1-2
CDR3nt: TGTGCCAGTAATCCTCCGGGACAGGGGAGTGGCTACACCTTC
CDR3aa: CASNPPGQGSGYTF

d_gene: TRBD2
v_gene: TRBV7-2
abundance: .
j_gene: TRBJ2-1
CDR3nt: TGTGCCAGCAGCTCCAGATTGAAAACGGGACTAGCGGGAGTTGATGAGCAGTTCTTC
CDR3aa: CASSSRLKTGLAGVDEQFF

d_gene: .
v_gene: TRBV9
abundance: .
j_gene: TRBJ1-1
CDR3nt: TGTGCCAGCAGCGTAGTTCGGGGGGAAGGCGGCACTGAAGCTTTCTTT
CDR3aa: CASSVVRGEGGTEAFF

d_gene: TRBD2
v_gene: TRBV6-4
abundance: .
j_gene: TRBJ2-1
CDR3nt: TGTGCCAGCTCACCTAGCGGGCAGGACTACAATGAGCAGTTCTTC
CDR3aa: CASSPSGQDYNEQFF

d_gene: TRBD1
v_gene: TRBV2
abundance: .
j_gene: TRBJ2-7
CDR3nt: TGTGCCAGCAGCACGGGACAGTCCTACGAGCAGTACTTC
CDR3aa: CASSTGQSYEQYF

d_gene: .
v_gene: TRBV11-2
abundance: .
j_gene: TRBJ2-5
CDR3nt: TGTGCCAGCAGCCAGTCCCCCGGGATCCAAGAGACCCAGTACTTC
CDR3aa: CASSQSPGIQETQYF